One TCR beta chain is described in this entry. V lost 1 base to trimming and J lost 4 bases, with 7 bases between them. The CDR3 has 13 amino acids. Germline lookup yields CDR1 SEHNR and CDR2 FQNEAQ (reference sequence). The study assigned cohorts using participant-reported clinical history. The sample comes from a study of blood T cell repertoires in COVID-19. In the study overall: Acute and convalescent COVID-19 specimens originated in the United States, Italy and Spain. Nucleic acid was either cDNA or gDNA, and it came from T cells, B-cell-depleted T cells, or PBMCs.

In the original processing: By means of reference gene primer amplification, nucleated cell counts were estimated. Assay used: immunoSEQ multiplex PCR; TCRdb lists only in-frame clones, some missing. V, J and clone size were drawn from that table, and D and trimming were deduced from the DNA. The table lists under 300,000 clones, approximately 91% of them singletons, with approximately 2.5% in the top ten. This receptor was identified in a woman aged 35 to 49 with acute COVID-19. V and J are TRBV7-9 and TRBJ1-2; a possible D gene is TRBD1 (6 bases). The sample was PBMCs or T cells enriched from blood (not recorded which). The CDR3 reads CASSLVDSYGYTF. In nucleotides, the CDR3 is TGTGCCAGCAGCTTAGTGGACAGCTATGGCTACACCTTC. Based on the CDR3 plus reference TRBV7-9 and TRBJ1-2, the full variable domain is DTGVSQNPRHKITKRGQNVTFRCDPISEHNRLYWYRQTLGQGPEFLTYFQNEAQLEKSRLLSDRFSAERPKGSFSTLEIQRTEQGDSAMYLCASSLVDSYGYTFGSGTRLTVV.